The clone carrying this TCR beta chain was seen a few times. The sample originates from a study of regulatory T cells in long-lasting Graves disease. The time point denotes: newly diagnosed GD, antithyroid drugs for less than 3 months. With RNA extracted from PBMCs as input, the TCR library was made. V shed 4 bases and J shed 1 base, with 12 bases lying between them. Per germline, CDR1 GTSNPN and CDR2 SVGIG (reference sequence). This CDR3 has 14 residues. Arm-PCR of CDR3 regions and iRepertoire HTBI primers were used to build TCR beta libraries. Source study methods: Identified segments across samples numbered under 80 TRBV and roughly 15 TRBJ. TCRdb independently ran MiXCR on the multiplex PCR reads; one entry per CDR3 protein. The V and J calls and clone size come from TCRdb's table, not from the authors' own analysis. The sample consists of about 350,000 distinct CDR3 sequences, 16% of them appearing once.

This sample was also put to use in a study of T cells in Graves' hyperthyroidism and ophthalmopathy.

The rearrangement joins TRBV30 to TRBJ2-3; the D call may be TRBD1 or TRBD2 (5 bases each). The TCR was taken from a woman between 18 and 30 years old with Graves disease. The sample here was peripheral blood mononuclear cells (PBMCs), taken at new diagnosis, from a patient treated with antithyroid drugs. Here the CDR3 reads CAWKQVGGTDTQYF. In DNA, the CDR3 is TGTGCCTGGAAACAGGTGGGGGGCACAGATACGCAGTATTTT.